This T cell receptor (beta chain) was sequenced for a study of CD8+ T cells in alopecia areata. Background on the study: Percent affected scalp area, the SALT score, rated treated patients' severity.

Study-wide results and caveats: Persistence in scalp and blood during tofacitinib was observed for many expanded lesional clones. Normal scalp showed lower clonality than lesional scalp, especially alopecia totalis/universalis.

Regarding treatment: oral pan-JAK inhibitor, 5-10 mg twice daily. Following RNA extraction, reverse transcription yielded cDNA that acted as the sequencing template. TCRdb keeps only in-frame clones here, not all; method: immunoSEQ multiplex PCR. The repertoire includes some 190,000 clones, under 70% of them detected once, and roughly 1.2% sits in the top ten. About this clone itself: Its antigen remains unidentified.

This clonotype was obtained from a human donor with alopecia areata. This sample comprised CD4+ T cells sorted from blood, obtained at roughly week 45, from a patient treated with tofacitinib.

DNA for the CDR3: TGTGCCACCCTCGCCGGGGGCAAGGCTGAAGCTTTCTTT. It encodes CATLAGGKAEAFF. The chain joins TRBV10-3 to TRBJ1-1, with D tentatively TRBD1 (6 bases). CDR1 is ENHRY and CDR2 is SYGVKD in the germline V gene. The CDR3 loop spans 13 amino acids. V was pared by 10 bases and J by 6 bases, with 18 bases between.